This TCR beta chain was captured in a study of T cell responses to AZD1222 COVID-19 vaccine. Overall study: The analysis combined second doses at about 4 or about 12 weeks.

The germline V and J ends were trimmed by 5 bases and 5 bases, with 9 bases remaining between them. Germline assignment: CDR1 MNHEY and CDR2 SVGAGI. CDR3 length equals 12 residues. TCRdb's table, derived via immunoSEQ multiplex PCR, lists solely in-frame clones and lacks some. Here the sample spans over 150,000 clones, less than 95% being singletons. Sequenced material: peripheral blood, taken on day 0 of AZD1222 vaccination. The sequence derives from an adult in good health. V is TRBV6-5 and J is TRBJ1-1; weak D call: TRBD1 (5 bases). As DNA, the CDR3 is TGTGCCAGCAGTACTAGGGGTACTGAAGCTTTCTTT. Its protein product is CASSTRGTEAFF.